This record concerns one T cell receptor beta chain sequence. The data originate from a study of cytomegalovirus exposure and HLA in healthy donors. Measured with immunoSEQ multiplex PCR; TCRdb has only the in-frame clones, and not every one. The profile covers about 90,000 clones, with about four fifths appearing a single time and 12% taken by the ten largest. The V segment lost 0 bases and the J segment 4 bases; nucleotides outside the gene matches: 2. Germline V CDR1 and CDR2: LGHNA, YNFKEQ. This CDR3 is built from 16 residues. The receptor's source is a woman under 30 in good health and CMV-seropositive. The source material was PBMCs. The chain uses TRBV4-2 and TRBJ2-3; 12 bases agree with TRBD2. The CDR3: CASSQDPSGGADTQYF. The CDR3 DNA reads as TGTGCCAGCAGCCAAGATCCTAGCGGGGGGGCAGATACGCAGTATTTT.